The 32 T cell receptor beta chains given below trace back to one sample, sequenced in a study of T cells in tumors after PD-1 blockade. This table comes from immunoSEQ multiplex PCR, and its TCRdb copy is limited to in-frame clones, with some not included. Of tens of thousands of clones in the sample, around 80% are singletons; the top ten hold roughly 25%. Sample: PBMCs, taken before anti-PD-1 treatment. These receptors were obtained from a human donor with basal cell carcinoma.

The genes are TRBV5-1 and TRBJ2-7; TRBD1 matches at 8 bases. CDR1 SGHRS and CDR2 YFSETQ come from the germline V gene. With V trimmed by 0 bases and J by 2 bases, 10 bases remained unmatched. The CDR3 consists of 17 residues. CDR3 bases: TGCGCCAGCAGCTTGGCCGGAGACAGGGGAAGGCCCTACGAGCAGTACTTC. Amino acid sequence: CASSLAGDRGRPYEQYF.

The V gene is TRBV6-5, the J gene TRBJ2-2; 8 positions match TRBD2. This CDR3 is built from 14 residues. Germline V gene lookup returns CDR1 MNHEY and CDR2 SVGAGI. Unmatched junction bases numbered 3, after V lost 7 bases and J lost 2 bases. CDR3 in DNA: TGTGCCAGCAAGCGGGGGCCCAACACCGGGGAGCTGTTTTTT. Residues: CASKRGPNTGELFF.

The chain carries TRBV24-1 and TRBJ2-1; D remains unclear. The CDR3 length is 14 residues. V gave up 9 bases and J gave up 4 bases, with 15 bases separating them. Germline-derived CDR1 and CDR2 are KGHDR and SFDVKD. In DNA, the CDR3 is TGTGCCACCGGAAGCGAAGGGTCTTACAATGAGCAGTTCTTC. Protein product: CATGSEGSYNEQFF.

The V gene is TRBV6-5, the J gene TRBJ2-3; 9 nucleotides match TRBD1. The trim removed 10 bases at V and 6 bases at J, leaving 11 bases unmatched. The CDR3 loop spans 14 amino acids. The germline CDR1 and CDR2 sequences are MNHEY and SVGAGI. The CDR3 here is CATGRTGGFDTQYF. The DNA for the CDR3 is TGTGCCACCGGGAGAACAGGGGGCTTCGATACGCAGTATTTT.

V gene TRBV24-1 combines with J gene TRBJ2-7; maybe TRBD2 (6 bases). CDR1 KGHDR and CDR2 SFDVKD come from the germline V gene. V gave up 3 bases and J gave up 5 bases, with 13 bases separating them. There are 14 residues in the CDR3. The CDR3 spells CATSDVNSGDEQYF. The CDR3, as DNA: TGTGCCACCAGTGATGTGAATAGCGGAGACGAGCAGTACTTC.

Written as DNA, the CDR3 is TGCAGCGTTGAGTCTAGATATGGCTACACCTTC. Protein sequence: CSVESRYGYTF. This sequence joins TRBV29-1 and TRBJ1-2; D gene uncertain. From germline, CDR1 is SQVTM and CDR2 ANQGSEA. The CDR3 has 11 residues. Trimming stripped 3 bases from V and 5 bases from J, with 7 bases between. The entire variable domain, with the rest obtained from reference TRBV29-1 and TRBJ1-2, is as follows: SAVISQKPSRDICQRGTSLTIQCQVDSQVTMMFWYRQQPGQSLTLIATANQGSEATYESGFVIDKFPISRPNLTFSTLTVSNMSPEDSSIYLCSVESRYGYTFGSGTRLTVV.

The gene calls are TRBV4-1 and TRBJ2-1, with D perhaps matching TRBD1 or TRBD2 (7 bases each). This CDR3 spans 15 amino acids. Germline V gene lookup returns CDR1 MGHRA and CDR2 YSYEKL. Between the trimmed V and J ends, which lost 3 bases and 8 bases, there was a span of 17 bases. CDR3 region: CASSHMTSRGDEQFF. The CDR3 DNA reads TGCGCCAGCAGCCATATGACTAGCAGGGGGGATGAGCAGTTCTTC.

CDR3 nucleotides: TGTGCCATCACAACCGGGGCTGGCGAGCAGTACTTC. Amino acid sequence: CAITTGAGEQYF. The rearrangement joins TRBV10-3 to TRBJ2-7; either TRBD1 or TRBD2 may fit D (5 bases each). In germline, CDR1 is ENHRY, CDR2 SYGVKD. Trimming left V 7 bases short and J 6 bases short, with 13 bases between. The CDR3 consists of 12 residues.

In nucleotides, the CDR3 is TGTGCCAGCAGTTACGATGGACGGCCGGCCGAGCAGTACTTC. Its protein is CASSYDGRPAEQYF. The rearrangement uses TRBV6-5 and TRBJ2-7, with D unclear. This CDR3 is 14 amino acids long. Trimming shortened V by 2 bases and J by 6 bases, and 14 bases separated the two germline ends. Looked up from germline, CDR1 is MNHEY and CDR2 is SVGAGI.

The CDR3 DNA follows: TGTGCTAGCGGGCGCGAAGCCGAGCAGTACTTC. As protein: CASGREAEQYF. The chain employs TRBV7-9 and TRBJ2-7, with 7 bases identical to TRBD2. Germline-derived CDR1 and CDR2 are SEHNR and FQNEAQ (reference sequence). The CDR3 consists of 11 residues. Full variable domain (rest looked up from reference TRBV7-9 and TRBJ2-7): DTGVSQNPRHKITKRGQNVTFRCDPISEHNRLYWYRQTLGQGPEFLTYFQNEAQLEKSRLLSDRFSAERPKGSFSTLEIQRTEQGDSAMYLCASGREAEQYFGPGTRLTVT.

This rearrangement joins TRBV4-1 to TRBJ2-2; 8 positions agree with TRBD2. Germline-derived CDR1 and CDR2 are MGHRA and YSYEKL. This CDR3 region has 17 residues. The V and J ends lost 0 bases and 3 bases, in that order; junction bases with no gene match: 6. CDR3: CASSQDSGLVDTGELFF. The CDR3 coding sequence is TGCGCCAGCAGCCAAGATTCGGGACTAGTTGACACCGGGGAGCTGTTTTTT.

This clone was counted between two and nine times. This chain uses TRBV12-3 or TRBV12-4 with TRBJ2-1; D is unclear. The CDR3 is made up of 12 amino acids. V was pared by 5 bases and J by 6 bases, with 8 bases between. CDR3 loop: CASSQAFNEQFF. Here the CDR3 DNA reads TGTGCCAGCAGTCAGGCCTTCAATGAGCAGTTCTTC.

The chain couples TRBV5-6 to TRBJ1-5; 7 bases fit TRBD1. Per germline, CDR1 SGHDT and CDR2 YYEEEE. This CDR3 contains 17 residues. With V trimmed by 1 base and J by 6 bases, 13 bases remained unmatched. The CDR3, as DNA: TGTGCCAGCAGCTTGTGGGGGATAGACAGGGTCGGTCAGCCCCAGCATTTT. This sequence encodes CASSLWGIDRVGQPQHF.

The DNA for the CDR3 is TGTGCCAGCAGCGCCCCCGGGACACGCACAGATACGCAGTATTTT. It is translated as CASSAPGTRTDTQYF. The chain couples TRBV9 to TRBJ2-3, with D tentatively TRBD1 (6 bases). Germline CDR1 is SGDLS and CDR2 is YYNGEE. The CDR3 has 15 residues. V shed 3 bases and J shed 1 base, with 12 bases lying between them.

Written as DNA, the CDR3 is TGCGCCAGCAGCCCCTCGGTCCCGGGACTAGAAAGCGAGCAGTACTTC. This sequence encodes CASSPSVPGLESEQYF. The chain links TRBV5-1 to TRBJ2-7; 8 bases match TRBD2. The CDR3 runs 16 residues. Unmatched junction bases numbered 15, after V lost 4 bases and J lost 6 bases. Germline-derived CDR1 and CDR2 are SGHRS and YFSETQ.

This clone was recorded only once. V and J are TRBV7-6 and TRBJ1-4; a weak D match, TRBD1 (6 bases). The CDR3 is 16 amino acids. CDR1 is SGHVS, CDR2 FNYEAQ, per germline. V lost 2 bases, J lost 10 bases, and 20 bases lay in between. CDR3 nucleotides: TGTGCCAGCAGCTTAAACGCGGGGGCCCAAGGGGGAAAACTGTTTTTT. The encoded protein is CASSLNAGAQGGKLFF.

The rearrangement uses TRBV9 and TRBJ2-3; 9 nucleotides agree with TRBD1. Germline CDR1 is SGDLS and CDR2 is YYNGEE. J lost 1 base, V lost 1 base, and 4 bases had no gene match. The CDR3 spans 16 residues. DNA for the CDR3: TGTGCCAGCAGCGTAAAGGGACAGGGTGGCACAGATACGCAGTATTTT. Translation: CASSVKGQGGTDTQYF.

The rearrangement uses TRBV19 and TRBJ2-2, with 7 bases identical to TRBD1. With 4 bases clipped from V and 0 bases from J, the junction kept 2 bases outside the gene matches. This CDR3 is built from 15 residues. CDR1 and CDR2 (germline): LNHDA, SQIVND (reference sequence). The CDR3: CASSRQGSNTGELFF. In DNA, the CDR3 is TGTGCCAGTAGTAGACAGGGATCGAACACCGGGGAGCTGTTTTTT. Full variable domain (remainder filled in from reference TRBV19 and TRBJ2-2): DGGITQSPKYLFRKEGQNVTLSCEQNLNHDAMYWYRQDPGQGLRLIYYSQIVNDFQKGDIAEGYSVSREKKESFPLTVTSAQKNPTAFYLCASSRQGSNTGELFFGEGSRLTVL.

The chain joins TRBV27 to TRBJ1-2; 8 nucleotides match TRBD1. J lost 7 bases, V lost 5 bases, and 12 bases had no gene match. CDR1 MNHEY and CDR2 SMNVEV come from the germline V gene (reference sequence). The CDR3 has 15 amino acids. The CDR3 here is CASSRSGTGFSGYTF. The CDR3 DNA reads as TGTGCCAGCAGTAGATCCGGGACAGGTTTTTCTGGCTACACCTTC.

The table lists this clone with a few counts. V gene TRBV6-1 combines with J gene TRBJ1-1; 10 nucleotides agree with TRBD1. V lost 2 bases, J lost 5 bases, and 8 bases stayed unmatched. Per the germline V gene, CDR1 is MNHNS and CDR2 is SASEGT. The CDR3 totals 16 residues. CDR3 protein: CASSEQVGQGWTEAFF. In DNA form, the CDR3 reads TGTGCCAGCAGTGAACAGGTGGGACAGGGGTGGACTGAAGCTTTCTTT.

The chain links TRBV4-3 to TRBJ2-7, with D possibly matching TRBD1 (6 bases). V was trimmed by 0 bases and J by 4 bases, leaving 13 bases between them. Germline lookup yields CDR1 LGHNA and CDR2 YSLEER. This CDR3 is 15 amino acids long. The CDR3 DNA follows: TGCGCCAGCAGCCAAGAGTGGGGGCGATTGTACGAGCAGTACTTC. This encodes CASSQEWGRLYEQYF.

This sequence joins TRBV7-9 and TRBJ2-5, with D possibly TRBD2 on 6 matching bases. In germline, CDR1 is SEHNR, CDR2 FQNEAQ (reference sequence). This CDR3 region has 14 residues. V was cut by 6 bases and J by 4 bases, with 15 bases left in between. This CDR3 is CASRTSSVGETQYF. CDR3 bases: TGTGCCAGCAGAACCTCTAGCGTGGGAGAGACCCAGTACTTC.

The chain joins TRBV3-1 (or the pseudogene TRBV3-2) to TRBJ2-5; 8 positions agree with TRBD2. CDR3 length equals 16 residues. Per the germline V gene, CDR1 is LGHDT and CDR2 is YNNKEL (reference sequence). V shed 5 bases, J shed 5 bases, and the junction held 13 bases outside the gene matches. The CDR3 reads CASSGGTSWGVETQYF. DNA of the CDR3: TGTGCCAGCAGCGGCGGGACTAGTTGGGGGGTGGAGACCCAGTACTTC.

V is TRBV5-4 and J is TRBJ2-7, with 8 bases identical to TRBD1. Per the germline V gene, CDR1 is SGHNT and CDR2 is YYREEE (reference sequence). Trimming at V came to 1 base and at J to 5 bases, leaving 2 bases not matched to a gene. The CDR3 consists of 13 residues. Here the CDR3 DNA reads TGTGCCAGCAGCTTGCCCAGGGGGCACGAGCAGTACTTC. Encoded protein: CASSLPRGHEQYF.

V usage is TRBV9 and J usage is TRBJ2-1, with 8 bases matching TRBD1. The CDR3 spans 16 residues. With 6 bases clipped from V and 7 bases from J, the junction kept 15 bases outside the gene matches. CDR1 is SGDLS and CDR2 is YYNGEE in the germline V gene. The CDR3: CASTTADRGEWNEQFF. The CDR3 coding sequence is TGTGCCAGCACTACCGCTGACAGGGGAGAGTGGAATGAGCAGTTCTTC.

The chain couples TRBV27 to TRBJ2-7; no reliable D call. The germline CDR1 and CDR2 sequences are MNHEY and SMNVEV (reference sequence). Between the trimmed V and J ends, which lost 7 bases and 3 bases, there was a span of 28 bases. This CDR3 region has 18 residues. CDR3 sequence reads: CASNPFSAPGVSLYEQYF. In nucleotides, the CDR3 is TGTGCCAGCAACCCTTTTTCAGCTCCCGGCGTCAGCCTCTACGAGCAGTACTTC.

V usage is TRBV9 and J usage is TRBJ2-5; D possibly corresponds to TRBD2 (6 bases). From germline, CDR1 is SGDLS and CDR2 YYNGEE. The CDR3 sequence is 14 residues long. The V gene lost 5 bases and the J gene lost 1 base, with 12 bases spanning the gap. The CDR3 sequence is CASRCRGIQETQYF. In DNA, the CDR3 is TGTGCCAGCAGATGTCGGGGGATCCAAGAGACCCAGTACTTC.

V and J are TRBV18 and TRBJ2-7; 11 nucleotides line up with TRBD2. Germline values: CDR1 KGHSH, CDR2 LQKENI. The CDR3 extends over 15 amino acids. The trim removed 8 bases at V and 1 base at J, leaving 7 bases unmatched. CDR3 amino acids: CASKGGTSGSYEQYF. The DNA of the CDR3 is TGTGCCAGCAAAGGAGGGACTAGCGGATCCTACGAGCAGTACTTC.

The chain has TRBV29-1 and TRBJ2-5; no definite D call. The germline V gene has CDR1 SQVTM and CDR2 ANQGSEA. There are 12 residues in the CDR3. Trimming stripped 6 bases from V and 2 bases from J, with 10 bases between. In DNA, the CDR3 is TGCAGCGTCCGCCCTCAGCAAGAGACCCAGTACTTC. Translation gives CSVRPQQETQYF. Combining the CDR3 with reference TRBV29-1 and TRBJ2-5 gives the whole variable domain SAVISQKPSRDICQRGTSLTIQCQVDSQVTMMFWYRQQPGQSLTLIATANQGSEATYESGFVIDKFPISRPNLTFSTLTVSNMSPEDSSIYLCSVRPQQETQYFGPGTRLLVL.

The chain uses TRBV18 and TRBJ2-7; TRBD2 aligns across 9 bases. CDR3 size: 15 residues. The J segment lost 6 bases and the V segment lost 3 bases, leaving 9 bases of the junction unmatched. Germline CDR1 and CDR2: KGHSH and LQKENI. DNA for the CDR3: TGTGCCAGCTCACCTAATAGCGGGAGTGTGGGCGAGCAGTACTTC. Amino acids: CASSPNSGSVGEQYF.

The chain uses TRBV9 and TRBJ1-2; 10 nucleotides agree with TRBD1. J gave up 4 bases and V 3 bases, and 6 bases lay outside the gene matches. The germline gives CDR1 SGDLS, CDR2 YYNGEE. The CDR3 spans 15 residues. CDR3 in DNA: TGTGCCAGCAGCGGCAGACAGGGGGCCCCCTATGGCTACACCTTC. Its protein product is CASSGRQGAPYGYTF.

This clone was seen once. This chain uses TRBV4-2 with TRBJ1-2; 12 nucleotides align to TRBD1. The germline gives CDR1 LGHNA, CDR2 YNFKEQ. The CDR3 runs 17 residues. V lost 2 bases to trimming and J lost 5 bases; unmatched junction nucleotides: 9. The CDR3 spells CASSQNPGQGASYGYTF. CDR3 in DNA: TGTGCCAGCAGCCAAAACCCGGGACAGGGGGCTAGTTATGGCTACACCTTC.